This T cell receptor beta chain originates from a study of early T cells in non-severe SARS-CoV-2 infection. Study conclusions and caveats: VDJdb matching skewed toward anti-spike CD8 responses, missing private and CD4 specificities.

CDR1 is SQVTM and CDR2 is ANQGSEA in the germline V gene. This CDR3 region has 12 residues. Trimming removed 6 bases from V and 6 bases from J; junction bases left unmatched: 5. Unique molecular identifiers tagged individual cDNA molecules. TCRdb reprocessed the 5' RACE reads via MiXCR and lists one record per CDR3 protein. The sample has about 69,000 distinct CDR3 sequences, roughly 13% seen once. In this sample, this clonotype turned up many times. Its specificity is unknown. V usage is TRBV29-1 and J usage is TRBJ1-1; 9 nucleotides line up with TRBD1. The sample taken for sequencing was whole blood. This clonotype was sampled from an adult who was a healthcare worker with PCR-confirmed SARS-CoV-2 infection or an uninfected control (not recorded which). CDR3 protein: CSVATGGPEAFF. CDR3 sequence (DNA): TGCAGCGTCGCTACAGGGGGCCCTGAAGCTTTCTTT.